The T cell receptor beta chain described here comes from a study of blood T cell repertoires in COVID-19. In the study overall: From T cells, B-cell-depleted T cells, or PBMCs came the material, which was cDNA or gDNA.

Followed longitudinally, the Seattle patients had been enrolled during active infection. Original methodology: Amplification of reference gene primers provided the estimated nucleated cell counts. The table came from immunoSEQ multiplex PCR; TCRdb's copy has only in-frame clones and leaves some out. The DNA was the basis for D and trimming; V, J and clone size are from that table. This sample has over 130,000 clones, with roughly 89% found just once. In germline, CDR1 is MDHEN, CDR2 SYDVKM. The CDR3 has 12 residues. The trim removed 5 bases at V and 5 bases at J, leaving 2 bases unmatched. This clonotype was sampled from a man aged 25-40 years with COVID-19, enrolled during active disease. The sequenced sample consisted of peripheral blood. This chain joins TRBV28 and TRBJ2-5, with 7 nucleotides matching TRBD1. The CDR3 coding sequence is TGTGCCAGCAGTGACAGGGCCGAGACCCAGTACTTC. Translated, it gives CASSDRAETQYF.